A single sample gave rise to the 18 T cell receptor beta chains below, sequenced in a study of CD8+ T cells in alopecia areata. cDNA prepared by RNA extraction and subsequent reverse transcription served as the template for sequencing. Repertoires were generated with immunoSEQ multiplex PCR, while TCRdb's copy carries only in-frame clones and drops some. The profile shows roughly 150,000 clones, around 50% of them singletons. This sample's treatment: oral pan-JAK inhibitor, 5-10 mg twice daily. This sample comprised CD8+ T cells sorted from blood, obtained at week 4, from a patient treated with tofacitinib. The receptors stem from a human donor with alopecia areata.

The chain combines TRBV6-5 with TRBJ1-5; 8 positions match TRBD1. CDR3 length equals 14 residues. Losses at the gene ends were 0 bases for V and 5 bases for J; bases not matched to a gene: 0. Germline V CDR1 and CDR2: MNHEY, SVGAGI. The CDR3 nucleotides are TGTGCCAGCAGTTACTCACAGGGGGATCAGCCCCAGCATTTT. It translates to CASSYSQGDQPQHF.

This clone has just a few counts. The chain carries TRBV5-6 and TRBJ2-1; no reliable D call. Trimming stripped 3 bases from V and 10 bases from J, with 11 bases between. CDR3 length equals 12 residues. Looked up from germline, CDR1 is SGHDT and CDR2 is YYEEEE. In nucleotides, the CDR3 is TGTGCCAGCAGCTCTCCCACAAAGGAGCAGTTCTTC. Protein sequence: CASSSPTKEQFF.

This clone was detected only a few times. The chain joins TRBV4-1 to TRBJ2-1, with D possibly TRBD1 on 5 matching bases. In germline, CDR1 is MGHRA, CDR2 YSYEKL. The CDR3 sequence is 16 residues long. V was cut by 1 base and J by 3 bases, with 13 bases left in between. The CDR3, as DNA: TGCGCCAGCAGCCAAGTGCAGGGTGGGGTCTACAATGAGCAGTTCTTC. It codes for CASSQVQGGVYNEQFF.

This clone was recorded a few times. The chain uses TRBV7-9 and TRBJ1-2; D unresolved. Germline V gives CDR1 SEHNR, CDR2 FQNEAQ (reference sequence). This CDR3 comprises 13 residues. Trimming removed 4 bases at V and 11 bases at J, with 17 bases between. CDR3 DNA sequence: TGTGCCAGCAGCTCACCCACCGGTGGGGAGTACACCTTC. Translating it yields CASSSPTGGEYTF.

About this clone itself: The junction does not match germline at one end; this may be a read error. The rearrangement joins TRBV7-2 to TRBJ2-5; 9 bases fit TRBD1. Germline loops: CDR1 SGHTA, CDR2 FQGNSA. The CDR3 spans 16 residues. The CDR3 loop is CASCRTGTGREETQYF. The CDR3 coding sequence is TGCGCCAGCTGCAGGACCGGGACAGGGCGCGAAGAGACCCAGTACTTC.

This sequence joins TRBV6-1 and TRBJ2-2; D is ambiguous. Germline CDR1 reads MNHNS; CDR2 reads SASEGT. The CDR3 consists of 14 residues. Trimming took off 7 bases at V and 1 base at J, with 10 bases between the two ends. The CDR3 DNA follows: TGTGCCAGCACCATAGAGGTGAACACCGGGGAGCTGTTTTTT. It translates to CASTIEVNTGELFF.

The chain combines TRBV5-1 with TRBJ2-1; D call uncertain. This CDR3 contains 14 residues. Germline-derived CDR1 and CDR2 are SGHRS and YFSETQ. The ends were cut back, 4 bases at V and 4 bases at J, with 12 bases in the middle. The CDR3, as DNA: TGCGCCAGCAGCCCCTGGACGGATTACAATGAGCAGTTCTTC. Protein sequence: CASSPWTDYNEQFF.

The V and J genes are TRBV2 and TRBJ2-7; D might be TRBD1 (5 bases). Germline loops: CDR1 SNHLY, CDR2 FYNNEI. Trimming removed 2 bases at V and 0 bases at J, with 11 bases between. The CDR3 loop spans 15 amino acids. CDR3 bases: TGTGCCAGCAGTGAAATGGACACGAGCTCCTACGAGCAGTACTTC. As protein: CASSEMDTSSYEQYF.

The sample holds a few counts of this clone. The chain uses TRBV27 and TRBJ1-1; maybe TRBD1 (6 bases). This CDR3 spans 14 amino acids. With 2 bases removed from V and 3 bases from J, the gap between germline ends came to 10 bases. Per the germline V gene, CDR1 is MNHEY and CDR2 is SMNVEV (reference sequence). CDR3 region: CASSLGGGDTEAFF. The CDR3 nucleotides are TGTGCCAGCAGTTTAGGAGGGGGTGACACTGAAGCTTTCTTT.

The genes are TRBV6-5 and TRBJ2-5; TRBD2 matches at 13 bases. After removal of 4 bases from V and 5 bases from J, the junction contained 4 bases not matched to a gene. The CDR3 consists of 15 residues. Germline V lookup: CDR1 MNHEY, CDR2 SVGAGI. The CDR3 protein is CASSFGTSGAETQYF. CDR3 nucleotide sequence: TGTGCCAGCAGTTTCGGGACTAGCGGGGCCGAGACCCAGTACTTC.

The chain links TRBV7-9 to TRBJ2-7, with D maybe TRBD2 (5 bases). V was shortened by 5 bases and J by 2 bases, with 13 bases between the two germline ends. This CDR3 contains 14 residues. Germline V gives CDR1 SEHNR, CDR2 FQNEAQ (reference sequence). DNA of the CDR3: TGTGCCAGCAGCCGGGTCCGGGGAGCCTACGAGCAGTACTTC. Translated, it gives CASSRVRGAYEQYF.

The rearrangement uses TRBV7-3 and TRBJ1-1; D ambiguous. CDR1 and CDR2 (germline): SGHTA, FQGTGA. The CDR3 contains 13 residues. The ends were cut back, 5 bases at V and 4 bases at J, with 11 bases in the middle. CDR3 bases: TGTGCCAGCAGCCATGGGGTGGGCACTGAAGCTTTCTTT. Its translation: CASSHGVGTEAFF.

The chain links TRBV27 to TRBJ2-1; either TRBD1 or TRBD2 may fit D (5 bases each). The CDR3 is 14 residues long. With 4 bases removed from V and 4 bases from J, the gap between germline ends came to 11 bases. CDR1 and CDR2 from the germline V gene are MNHEY and SMNVEV (reference sequence). This CDR3 is CASSSGTEYNEQFF. CDR3 bases: TGTGCCAGCAGTTCGGGGACGGAATACAATGAGCAGTTCTTC.

The V and J genes are TRBV30 and TRBJ2-1; D could derive from TRBD1 or TRBD2 (5 bases each). This CDR3 comprises 11 residues. Germline V gene lookup returns CDR1 GTSNPN and CDR2 SVGIG (reference sequence). V lost 4 bases and J 10 bases, leaving 11 bases between the germline ends. The CDR3: CAWTLGTEQFF. The CDR3 region has the DNA TGTGCCTGGACTTTAGGGACGGAGCAGTTCTTC.

The chain carries TRBV5-6 and TRBJ2-7; a weak D match, TRBD1 (6 bases). This CDR3 has 13 residues. Trimming cost V 4 bases and J 3 bases, with 11 bases left between them. Looked up from germline, CDR1 is SGHDT and CDR2 is YYEEEE. This CDR3 is CASSPGQLYEQYF. CDR3 nucleotides: TGTGCCAGCAGCCCCGGACAGCTCTACGAGCAGTACTTC. The full variable domain, with the rest looked up from reference TRBV5-6 and TRBJ2-7, is DAGVTQSPTHLIKTRGQQVTLRCSPKSGHDTVSWYQQALGQGPQFIFQYYEEEERQRGNFPDRFSGHQFPNYSSELNVNALLLGDSALYLCASSPGQLYEQYFGPGTRLTVT.

The V and J genes are TRBV7-3 and TRBJ2-6; TRBD2 might be the D (6 bases). This CDR3 is built from 15 residues. Germline CDR1 reads SGHTA; CDR2 reads FQGTGA. Trimming took off 1 base at V and 2 bases at J, with 6 bases between the two ends. This CDR3 is CASSLSGAGANVLTF. DNA of the CDR3: TGTGCCAGCAGCTTAAGCGGGGCTGGGGCCAACGTCCTGACTTTC.

The CDR3 nucleotides are TGTGCCACCGAGGGACAGGCCTACAATGAGCAGTTCTTC. This gives the protein CATEGQAYNEQFF. The V and J genes are TRBV2 and TRBJ2-1, with 8 bases matching TRBD1. Germline V lookup: CDR1 SNHLY, CDR2 FYNNEI. The CDR3 sequence is 13 residues long. With 10 bases clipped from V and 2 bases from J, the junction kept 4 bases outside the gene matches.

This clone was picked up one time. The chain recombines TRBV7-8 with TRBJ2-7; 11 positions agree with TRBD2. Germline values: CDR1 SGHVS, CDR2 FQNEAQ. V shed 2 bases and J 3 bases; nucleotides not matched to a gene: 6. The CDR3 is 16 amino acids. This CDR3 is CASSLYVGTSGYEQYF. CDR3 coding DNA: TGTGCCAGCAGCTTATATGTGGGGACTAGCGGCTACGAGCAGTACTTC.